This entry lists 2 T cell receptor beta chains sequenced from one sample in a study of blood T cell repertoires in COVID-19. This table comes from immunoSEQ multiplex PCR, and its TCRdb copy is limited to in-frame clones, with some not included. The table includes 300,000 to 400,000 clones, 75% to 90% detected once. Sequences were obtained from peripheral blood. These receptors all come from a woman aged 55-75 years with COVID-19, enrolled during active disease.

The chain joins TRBV5-6 to TRBJ2-7, with a weak D call TRBD1 (5 bases). V lost 3 bases, J lost 1 base, and 20 bases lay in between. The germline CDR1 and CDR2 sequences are SGHDT and YYEEEE. The CDR3 covers 17 residues. This CDR3 reads CASSSPSPTESSYEQYF. The CDR3, as DNA: TGTGCCAGCAGCTCCCCTTCCCCGACAGAAAGTTCCTACGAGCAGTACTTC.

V and J are TRBV4-1 and TRBJ2-1; 10 bases are shared with TRBD2. The germline V gene has CDR1 MGHRA and CDR2 YSYEKL. This CDR3 region has 17 residues. Germline trimming cut 1 base from V and 15 bases from J; bases unmatched to any gene: 18. The CDR3 is CASSQVGVGLALSGRFF. In DNA, the CDR3 is TGCGCCAGCAGCCAAGTAGGGGTGGGACTAGCGCTCTCGGGGCGGTTCTTC.